This T cell receptor (beta chain) was observed in a study of T-cell reconstitution after alpha-beta-depleted transplantation in children. This CDR3 is 16 amino acids long. The germline V and J ends were trimmed by 1 base and 1 base, with 11 bases remaining between them. Germline V gives CDR1 ENHRY, CDR2 SYGVKD. With respect to this clonotype: The antigen is unknown.

Study-level points and caveats: By about two months after transplant, alpha-beta T cells reportedly arose from several hundred graft clones that had expanded. T cells produced anew were the main source of T-cell counts and diversity one year after transplant. Surviving recipient T cells and thymic progenitors accounted for the high day-60 TCRbeta diversity observed in some patients.

Preparing the TCRbeta library involved the use of unique molecular identifiers. TCRdb reprocessed the PCR reads via MiXCR and lists one record per CDR3 protein. The sample comprises 98,000 or so distinct CDR3 sequences, roughly a quarter of which are singletons, and about a fifth rests with the top ten. This receptor was identified in a boy aged 2 to 10 with acute lymphoblastic leukemia, due to receive a stem cell transplant. This chain links TRBV10-3 with TRBJ2-4, with D possibly TRBD1 on 6 matching bases. The sample in question was PBMCs, obtained before TCRalphabeta/CD19-depleted stem cell transplant. CDR3 amino acids: CAISEFPQGAKNIQYF. The CDR3 DNA follows: TGTGCCATCAGTGAGTTTCCCCAGGGGGCCAAAAACATTCAGTACTTC.